These 3 T cell receptor beta chains share one sample of origin, sequenced in a study of OX40 agonist ivuxolimab in advanced cancers. Some clones are missing from TCRdb's copy, which holds only in-frame ones; the method was immunoSEQ multiplex PCR. Of about 140,000 clones listed, approximately 90% were seen once; the top ten hold 1.1%. This material consisted of CD4+ or CD8+ T cells sorted from blood, taken in a trial of the OX40 agonist ivuxolimab. These receptors were obtained from an adult with an advanced solid tumor such as melanoma, head and neck, liver or kidney cancer.

V and J are TRBV18 and TRBJ1-1, with 8 bases identical to TRBD1. J lost 4 bases, V lost 2 bases, and 6 bases had no gene match. This CDR3 spans 15 amino acids. Germline V gene sequence: CDR1 KGHSH, CDR2 LQKENI. The CDR3, as DNA: TGTGCCAGCTCACCAGGACAGGGCGGAATCACTGAAGCTTTCTTT. It encodes CASSPGQGGITEAFF.

This clone was counted once. The chain uses TRBV7-3 and TRBJ2-3; 7 positions agree with TRBD2. The germline CDR1 and CDR2 sequences are SGHTA and FQGTGA. The CDR3 consists of 12 residues. Trimming took 5 bases from V and 7 from J; bases not matched to a gene: 3. CDR3 sequence reads: CASSQTSNTQYF. The CDR3 coding sequence is TGTGCCAGCAGCCAGACTAGCAATACGCAGTATTTT.

DNA of the CDR3: TGTGCCAGCAGCGGGCTAGCCTCAGGGGGTGAGCAGTTCTTC. This translates into CASSGLASGGEQFF. The chain is built from TRBV9 and TRBJ2-1; 7 nucleotides line up with TRBD1. Germline CDR1 reads SGDLS; CDR2 reads YYNGEE. The CDR3 runs to 14 residues. The V gene end was trimmed by 3 bases and the J gene end by 9 bases; junction bases not matched to a gene: 9. Filled out from reference TRBV9 and TRBJ2-1, the complete variable domain reads DSGVTQTPKHLITATGQRVTLRCSPRSGDLSVYWYQQSLDQGLQFLIQYYNGEERAKGNILERFSAQQFPDLHSELNLSSLELGDSALYFCASSGLASGGEQFFGPGTRLTVL.